The clone carrying this TCR beta chain was seen only a few times. Its antigen remains unidentified. Template switching with 5'RACE generated the TCR cDNA and added a universal primer site and UMIs. TCRdb independently ran MiXCR on the 5' RACE reads; one entry per CDR3 protein. The data hold under 550,000 distinct CDR3 sequences, with 21% observed a single time. The data are from a study of T cells after yellow fever vaccination. J gave up 3 bases and V 7 bases, and 11 bases lay outside the gene matches. CDR3 length equals 16 residues. Germline CDR1 MNHEY, CDR2 SVGEGT. General observations from the study: High-abundance clonotypes from the bulk population could contaminate FACS-sorted repertoires. Faster peaking, at day 5 versus 15, marked a secondary response that was weaker. Detected again after the booster were most primary-vaccination clones, at roughly 95% CD4 and nearly 90% CD8.

The V gene is TRBV6-2 or TRBV6-3, the J gene TRBJ2-1, with 8 bases fitting TRBD2. Sequenced here: PBMCs, sampled about 21 days after the first yellow fever vaccination. The clonotype was recovered from a man aged 18 to 35 who received the YFV17D yellow fever vaccine. This CDR3 reads CASIPRASGRYNEQFF. CDR3 nucleotides: TGTGCCAGCATCCCTCGGGCTAGCGGGCGCTACAATGAGCAGTTCTTC.